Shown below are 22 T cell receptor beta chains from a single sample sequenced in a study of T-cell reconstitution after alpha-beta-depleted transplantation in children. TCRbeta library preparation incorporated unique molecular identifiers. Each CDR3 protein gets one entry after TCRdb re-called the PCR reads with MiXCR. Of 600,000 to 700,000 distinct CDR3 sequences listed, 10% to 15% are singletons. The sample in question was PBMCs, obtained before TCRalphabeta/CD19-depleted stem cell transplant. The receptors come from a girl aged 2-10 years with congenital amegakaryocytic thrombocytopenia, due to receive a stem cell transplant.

The CDR3 protein is CSASRGLDNEQFF. The CDR3 coding sequence is TGCAGTGCTAGCCGGGGGTTAGACAATGAGCAGTTCTTC. V is TRBV20-1 and J is TRBJ2-1; possibly TRBD2 for D (6 bases). V shed 3 bases and J shed 5 bases, with 11 bases lying between them. The CDR3 contains 13 residues. CDR1 is DFQATT, CDR2 SNEGSKA, per germline (reference sequence).

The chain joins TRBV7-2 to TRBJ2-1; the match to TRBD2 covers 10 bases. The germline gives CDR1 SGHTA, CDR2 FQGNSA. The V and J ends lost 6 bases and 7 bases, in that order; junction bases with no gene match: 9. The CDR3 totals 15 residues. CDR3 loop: CASRGAGGPENEQFF. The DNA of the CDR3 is TGTGCCAGCAGGGGAGCGGGAGGGCCGGAAAATGAGCAGTTCTTC.

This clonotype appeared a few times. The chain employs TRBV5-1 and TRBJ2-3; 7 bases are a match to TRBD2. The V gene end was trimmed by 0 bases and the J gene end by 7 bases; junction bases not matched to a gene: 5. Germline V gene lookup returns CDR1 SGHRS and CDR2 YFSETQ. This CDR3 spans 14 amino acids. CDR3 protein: CASSLEGGRNTQYF. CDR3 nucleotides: TGCGCCAGCAGCTTGGAAGGCGGGAGAAATACGCAGTATTTT. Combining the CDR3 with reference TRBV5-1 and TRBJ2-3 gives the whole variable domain KAGVTQTPRYLIKTRGQQVTLSCSPISGHRSVSWYQQTPGQGLQFLFEYFSETQRNKGNFPGRFSGRQFSNSRSEMNVSTLELGDSALYLCASSLEGGRNTQYFGPGTRLTVL.

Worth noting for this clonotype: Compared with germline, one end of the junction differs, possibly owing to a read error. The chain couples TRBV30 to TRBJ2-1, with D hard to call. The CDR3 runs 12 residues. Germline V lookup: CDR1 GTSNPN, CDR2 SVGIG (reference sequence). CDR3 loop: CAWSATTDSRIF. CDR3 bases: TGTGCCTGGAGTGCCACTACAGATTCTCGGATCTTC. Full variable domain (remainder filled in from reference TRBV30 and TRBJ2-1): SQTIHQWPATLVQPVGSPLSLECTVEGTSNPNLYWYRQAAGRGLQLLFYSVGIGQISSEVPQNLSASRPQDRQFILSSKKLLLSDSGFYLCAWSATTDSRIFGPGTRLTVL.

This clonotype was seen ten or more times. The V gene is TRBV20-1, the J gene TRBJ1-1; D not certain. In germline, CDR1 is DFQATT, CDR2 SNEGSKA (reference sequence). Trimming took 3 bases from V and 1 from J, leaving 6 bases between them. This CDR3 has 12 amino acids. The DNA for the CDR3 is TGCAGTGCTAGTCCGCAGAACACTGAAGCTTTCTTT. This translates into CSASPQNTEAFF.

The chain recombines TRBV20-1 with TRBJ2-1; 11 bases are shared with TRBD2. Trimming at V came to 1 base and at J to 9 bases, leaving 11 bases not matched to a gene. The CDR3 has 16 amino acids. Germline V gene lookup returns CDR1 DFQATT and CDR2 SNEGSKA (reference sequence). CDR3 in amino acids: CSARVWSSGRRGEQFF. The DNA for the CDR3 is TGCAGTGCTAGAGTCTGGTCTAGCGGGAGGAGGGGTGAGCAGTTCTTC.

The CDR3 protein is CSVEGAGIRMNTEAFF. DNA for the CDR3: TGCAGCGTTGAAGGGGCAGGGATACGGATGAACACTGAAGCTTTCTTT. This chain uses TRBV29-1 with TRBJ1-1; D may be TRBD1 (5 bases). Trimming left V 1 base short and J 0 bases short, with 15 bases between. The CDR3 is made up of 16 amino acids. The germline V gene encodes CDR1 SQVTM and CDR2 ANQGSEA.

The CDR3 spells CASQTGWGRNKRNEQFF. The CDR3 bases are TGTGCCTCCCAAACAGGGTGGGGCCGAAACAAGCGAAATGAGCAGTTCTTC. The rearrangement links TRBV12-3 or TRBV12-4 to TRBJ2-1, with D possibly being TRBD1 (6 bases). This CDR3 region has 17 residues. Trimming stripped 11 bases from V and 7 bases from J, with 30 bases between.

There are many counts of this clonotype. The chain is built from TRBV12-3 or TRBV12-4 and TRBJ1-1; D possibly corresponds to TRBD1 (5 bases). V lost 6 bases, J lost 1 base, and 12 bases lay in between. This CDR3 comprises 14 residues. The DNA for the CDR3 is TGTGCCAGCAGGGATGGGGCGTGGAACACTGAAGCTTTCTTT. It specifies CASRDGAWNTEAFF.

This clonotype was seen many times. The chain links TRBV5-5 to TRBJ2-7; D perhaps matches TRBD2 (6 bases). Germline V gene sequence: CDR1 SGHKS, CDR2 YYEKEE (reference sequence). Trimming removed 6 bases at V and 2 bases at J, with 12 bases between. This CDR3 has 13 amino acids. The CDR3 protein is CASTLAMTYEQYF. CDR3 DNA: TGTGCCAGCACCCTAGCGATGACCTACGAGCAGTACTTC.

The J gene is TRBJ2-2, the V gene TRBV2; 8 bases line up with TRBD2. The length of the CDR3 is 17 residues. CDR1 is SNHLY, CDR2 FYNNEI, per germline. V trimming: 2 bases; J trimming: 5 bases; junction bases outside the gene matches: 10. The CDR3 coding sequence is TGTGCCAGCAGTGAAAGTCTGGCGGGAGGACGGACCGGGGAGCTGTTTTTT. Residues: CASSESLAGGRTGELFF.

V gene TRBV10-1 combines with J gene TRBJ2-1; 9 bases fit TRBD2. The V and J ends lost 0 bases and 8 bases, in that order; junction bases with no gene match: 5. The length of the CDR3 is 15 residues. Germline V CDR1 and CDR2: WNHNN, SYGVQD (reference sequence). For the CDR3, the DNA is TGCGCCAGCAGTGAGTCTAGCGGGAGTTTAGATGAGCAGTTCTTC. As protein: CASSESSGSLDEQFF.

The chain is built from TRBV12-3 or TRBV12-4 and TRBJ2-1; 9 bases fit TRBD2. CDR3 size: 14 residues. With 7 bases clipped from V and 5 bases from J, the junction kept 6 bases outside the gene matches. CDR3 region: CASTPTSGHNEQFF. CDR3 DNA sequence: TGTGCCAGCACCCCGACTAGCGGTCACAATGAGCAGTTCTTC.

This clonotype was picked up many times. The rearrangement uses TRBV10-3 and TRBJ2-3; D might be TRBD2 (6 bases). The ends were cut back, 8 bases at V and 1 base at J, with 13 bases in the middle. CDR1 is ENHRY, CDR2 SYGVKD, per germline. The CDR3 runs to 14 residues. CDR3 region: CAIARTGGTDTQYF. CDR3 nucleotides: TGTGCCATCGCGAGGACGGGAGGCACAGATACGCAGTATTTT.

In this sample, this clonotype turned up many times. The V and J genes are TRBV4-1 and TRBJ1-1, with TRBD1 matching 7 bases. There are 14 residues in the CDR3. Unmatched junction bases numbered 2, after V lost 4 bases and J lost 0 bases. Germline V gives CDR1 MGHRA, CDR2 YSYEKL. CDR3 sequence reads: CASSRGQMNTEAFF. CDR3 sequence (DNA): TGCGCCAGCAGCCGGGGACAGATGAACACTGAAGCTTTCTTT.

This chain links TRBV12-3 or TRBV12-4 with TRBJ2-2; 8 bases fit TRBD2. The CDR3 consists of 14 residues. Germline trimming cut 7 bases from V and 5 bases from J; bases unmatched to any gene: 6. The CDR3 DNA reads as TGTGCCAGCAACAGCGGGAGAAGAACCGGGGAGCTGTTTTTT. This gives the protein CASNSGRRTGELFF.

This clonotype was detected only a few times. CDR3 sequence reads: CASSAPRASFTDTQYF. In DNA, the CDR3 is TGTGCCAGCAGTGCCCCTCGGGCATCGTTCACAGATACGCAGTATTTT. The chain employs TRBV6-2 or TRBV6-3 and TRBJ2-3; D is uncertain. CDR1 and CDR2 (germline): MNHEY, SVGEGT. The V and J ends lost 5 bases and 2 bases respectively, with 17 bases between them. This CDR3 contains 16 residues.

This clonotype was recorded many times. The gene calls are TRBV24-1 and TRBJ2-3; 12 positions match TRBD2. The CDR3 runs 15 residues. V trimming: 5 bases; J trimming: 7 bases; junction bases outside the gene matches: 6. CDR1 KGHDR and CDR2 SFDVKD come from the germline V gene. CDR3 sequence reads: CATSGGLAGTNTQYF. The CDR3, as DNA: TGTGCCACCAGTGGAGGACTAGCGGGAACAAATACGCAGTATTTT.

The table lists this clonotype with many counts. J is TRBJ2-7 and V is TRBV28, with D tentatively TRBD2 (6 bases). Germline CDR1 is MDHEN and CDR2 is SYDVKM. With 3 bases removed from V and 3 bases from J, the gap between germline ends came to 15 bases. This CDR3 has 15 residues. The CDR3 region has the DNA TGTGCCAGCAGTTTGCCCCCGGGGGATCACTACGAGCAGTACTTC. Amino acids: CASSLPPGDHYEQYF.

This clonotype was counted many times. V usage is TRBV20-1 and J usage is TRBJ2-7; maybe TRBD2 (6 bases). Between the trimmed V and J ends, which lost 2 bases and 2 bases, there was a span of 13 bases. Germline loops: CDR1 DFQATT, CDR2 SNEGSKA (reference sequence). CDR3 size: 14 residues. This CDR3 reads CSARRRDLPYEQYF. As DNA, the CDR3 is TGCAGTGCTAGAAGGCGGGACTTACCCTACGAGCAGTACTTC.

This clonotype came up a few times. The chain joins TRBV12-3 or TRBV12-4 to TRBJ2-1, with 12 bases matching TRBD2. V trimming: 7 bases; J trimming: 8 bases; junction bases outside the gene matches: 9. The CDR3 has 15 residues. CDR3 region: CASNDGLAGGHEQFF. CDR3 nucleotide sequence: TGTGCCAGCAACGATGGCCTAGCGGGAGGGCATGAGCAGTTCTTC.

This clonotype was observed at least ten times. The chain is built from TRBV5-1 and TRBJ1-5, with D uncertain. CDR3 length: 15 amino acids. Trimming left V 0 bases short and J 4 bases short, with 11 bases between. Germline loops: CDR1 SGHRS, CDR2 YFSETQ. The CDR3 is CASSLAGLWNQPQHF. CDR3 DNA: TGCGCCAGCAGCTTGGCTGGGTTGTGGAATCAGCCCCAGCATTTT.